This T cell receptor beta chain was captured in a study of cytomegalovirus exposure and HLA in healthy donors (TCRdb year 2017). The study in broad terms: In an earlier analysis of several hundred of the donors, 250 to 350 Gb of sequence data and 100 million or so unique TCR beta sequences from 180 million or so T cells were reported. An early release that covered about 600 HLA-typed donors contained 300 to 350 gigabases of sequencing data and tens of millions of unique TCR sequences. Of the 350 to 450 genotyped donors, 81% were placed in the genetic ancestry cluster associated with self-reported Caucasian donors. The study aimed to test whether cataloging public T cell receptors could reveal signatures of past pathogen exposure. The study used immunosequencing to profile the T cell repertoires of some 600 subjects and linked those repertoires to cytomegalovirus serostatus. Along with the roughly 710-subject first cohort, a separate validation cohort of over a hundred different subjects was used. High-throughput TCR immunosequencing, statistical association of individual TCRs with disease status, and machine learning were combined to predict cytomegalovirus infection status. In a later analysis, previously published TCR beta repertoires from fewer than 750 donors were re-analyzed and high-resolution HLA genotyping was added so that TCR occurrence patterns could be studied. Rather than using new phenotypic data, the later analysis identified candidate immune exposures from TCR beta sequences and from how often those sequences occurred across donors. An earlier analysis of approximately 580 of the donors used high-throughput TCR beta sequencing to judge whether each TCR beta V gene segment behaved as functional or pseudogenic. Donor age, sex, ethnicity and CMV serostatus were collected together with the repertoire data. In a later genetic analysis, genome-wide SNP genotypes for about 65% of the 666 donors were used, and that subset was treated as a discovery cohort. All discovery cohort repertoires had been generated on a single sequencing platform. HLA typing included class I and class II loci at four-digit resolution. Typing coverage varied by locus: roughly 620-640 donors for A, B, C, DRB1 and DQB1; roughly 520 for DQA1; over 600 for DPA1; approximately 490 for DPB1. Roughly five DR-DQ haplotypes were treated as single units for association and clustering because of strong linkage in the cohort. On average, roughly 200,000 unique TCR beta nucleotide sequences were sequenced per donor among about 400 genotyped donors of the cohort, with roughly 18% of those sequences being non-productive.

The library relied on the immunoSEQ multiplex PCR assay. For the multiplex PCR, a mixture combining 60 forward primers for TCR Vbeta segments and 13 reverse primers for TCR Jbeta segments was used. The CDR3 region of rearranged TCR beta genes was amplified from genomic DNA by a multiplex PCR assay. Amplified TCR beta libraries were sequenced as 87-base-pair reads on the Illumina HiSeq System. Per the source publication's procedure: A later analysis tallied tens of millions of unique TCR beta chains across the 666 repertoires, and about 10 million of those chains were shared by two or more donors. Raw reads were error-corrected and collapsed into unique sequences with a nearest-neighbor algorithm that merged closely related sequences to remove PCR and sequencing errors. To assign V, D and J gene segments, CDR3 sequences were aligned to IMGT reference sequences. For a sequence to be retained, a match of at least six nucleotides was required to both a V gene segment and a J gene segment. A rearrangement was called productive if the CDR3 had no stop codons and remained in frame with V and J, and every other rearrangement was called non-productive. Following IMGT convention, CDR3 was defined as the stretch from the second conserved V-encoded cysteine to the conserved J-encoded phenylalanine. Sequences without an unambiguous match to a single V gene segment were excluded from the earlier analysis of about 600 of the donors. In an earlier analysis of about 590 of the donors, a V segment was called functional when productive rearrangements were above 56.7%, and segregating when the standard deviation between donors exceeded 5%. A statistical classification framework was developed to diagnose cytomegalovirus status using the catalog of TCR beta chain sequences. A later analysis assigned V and J genes by comparing TCR nucleotide sequences with IMGT/GENE-DB human TR gene sequences. In a later analysis, CDR3 sequences and most-parsimonious VDJ recombination scenarios were assigned using the TCRdist pipeline. In a later analysis, every TCR beta chain was defined by the combination of its CDR3 amino acid sequence and its V-gene family, and reads without a unique V-gene family were dropped. A later analysis removed roughly 590 highly shared, low-generation-probability nucleotide sequences to deal with suspected cross-contamination and a sequencing artifact. A later analysis calculated a clonal expansion index for each public chain from normalized within-repertoire ranks of inferred template counts. Generation probabilities in a later analysis came from a VDJ recombination model fitted to out-of-frame rearrangements, and those results were checked against IGoR. In a later analysis, hypergeometric tests were used to score TCR-TCR, TCR-HLA and TCR-CMV co-occurrence, with a repertoire-size bias correction applied to TCR pairs. To estimate false discovery rates, a later analysis permuted the HLA or CMV assignments 20 times. In a later analysis, co-occurring TCRs were grouped using DBSCAN, and TCRdist sequence similarity was added for clustering within HLA-allele-positive subsets. Co-occurrence clustering excluded repertoires with fewer than 30,000 or more than 120,000 public chains, plus five with anomalous nucleotide sharing. Not all clones reach the TCRdb copy of this immuneACCESS table, which keeps in-frame sequences only. Checked studies attribute under half of the gap to unresolved V genes and leave the rest unexplained. V, J and clone size reflect that table, while D and trimming were determined from the DNA. Present in this sample are about 200,000 clones, around 88% of which were seen just once. The ten largest clones take up roughly 1.7% of the sample.

CDR3 length: 16 amino acids, cysteine to phenylalanine. Here the CDR3 DNA is all that survives: 48 bases in frame from base 1. CDR1 is given as KGHSH and CDR2 as LQKENI, both from the germline V gene. After removal of 0 bases from V and 10 bases from J, the junction retains 8 bases not matched to a gene. The cohort was made up of roughly 670 healthy bone marrow donors. At the time of sampling, every cohort member was nominally healthy, though immune exposures that went unrecorded were likely present. The donor tested CMV seropositive, placing the donor among the 250 to 300 seropositive members of the cohort. A peripheral blood sample was provided by each donor, and peripheral blood mononuclear cells were used for TCR beta sequencing. Genomic DNA extraction from the blood cell samples was performed with the Qiagen DNeasy Blood Extraction Kit. As to this clone: Its antigen target is currently unknown. No base quality values were provided; no much bigger clone lies one nucleotide off.

Results and caveats for the whole study, not just this receptor: Several of the top co-occurrence clusters appeared to be linked to parvovirus B19, influenza, CMV and Epstein-Barr virus, according to a later analysis. A further reported finding was that TCR beta sequences accurately predicted the HLA-A and HLA-B alleles for most subjects in the first cohort. It was suggested by the authors that the approach could potentially be generalized to other disease states and immunological phenotypes. A later analysis found that TCR association rates varied across HLA loci, with DRB1 alleles showing the most associated TCRs and HLA-C alleles the fewest. Linkage disequilibrium might explain the correlated functional status among segregating V segments, but an unknown experimental factor could not be excluded. Because HLA typing was missing for some donors at each locus, association tests included only the typed subset. According to a later analysis, most CMV-associated TCR beta chains appeared to be HLA-restricted, and the HLA associations seemed to be driven largely by CMV exposure. Assigning TCR associations to individual alleles was difficult when HLA alleles, especially DR and DQ, strongly co-occurred. In a later genetic analysis, a missense DCLRE1C variant was associated with V-gene and J-gene trimming of TCR beta chains, and the association was replicated in an independent cohort. A later genetic analysis reported fewer N-insertions in productive TCRs among donors in an Asian-associated ancestry cluster than the roughly 700-donor mean. A later analysis associated around 16,000 TCR beta sequences with specific HLA alleles at a false discovery rate of 0.05. A group of highly shared sequence variants was considered likely to be a technical artifact of the sequencing pipeline. Across donors, most TCR sequences were observed very rarely, whereas some public TCRs were present in many individuals. The cohort was sequenced for TCR beta chains only, and without alpha or paired-chain data the features that could be detected were limited. In an earlier analysis of some 500 of the donors, most TCR beta V segments appeared in productive rearrangements about 87% or about 30% of the time, broadly matching IMGT annotations. The only immune exposure information available for the cohort was CMV serostatus. Because counts were too low, roughly 18 rarely observed V segments, including chromosome 9 orphons, were left out of the earlier analysis of several hundred of the donors. Some IMGT-functional V segments, including TRBV6-2 and TRBV6-3, could not be told apart with the 87-base-pair reads, so those segments were excluded. In a later analysis, HLA-associated TCR beta chains were found to be more clonally expanded and to have lower generation probabilities than equally common non-associated chains. The study listed 150 to 200 TCR beta chains as associated with cytomegalovirus. In vitro tests confirmed that three of the cytomegalovirus-associated TCR beta chains recognize cytomegalovirus antigens. The presence/absence analyses assumed that sequencing depth was roughly uniform across donors, and that assumption may not be true. The classifier was reported to diagnose cytomegalovirus status with high specificity and sensitivity in both the original and validation cohorts.

The receptor comes from a man between 35 and 55 years old in good health and CMV-seropositive. The chain is assembled from TRBV18 and TRBJ2-1, with TRBD2 matching 11 junction bases. Sample: PBMCs. The DNA reads TGTGCCAGCTCACCACCACATACTAGCGGGAGAGGGGAGCAGTTCTTC. This encodes CASSPPHTSGRGEQFF. Extended through the reference TRBV18 and TRBJ2-1 proteins, this CDR3 yields the full variable domain: NAGVMQNPRHLVRRRGQEARLRCSPMKGHSHVYWYRQLPEEGLKFMVYLQKENIIDESGMPKERFSAEFPKEGPSILRIQQVVRGDSAAYFCASSPPHTSGRGEQFFGPGTRLTVL.